The 17 T cell receptor beta chains below all came from one sample that was sequenced in a study of radiotherapy plus CTLA-4 blockade in lung cancer. Clones were sequenced by immunoSEQ multiplex PCR, and TCRdb holds only the in-frame ones, with some missing. The table has about 62,000 clones, roughly 77% seen once. This material consisted of peripheral blood, taken from a patient treated with radiotherapy plus ipilimumab. The source of these receptors is a human donor with non-small cell lung cancer who had a complete response to radiotherapy plus ipilimumab.

V and J are TRBV9 and TRBJ2-3; tentatively, D is TRBD1 (5 bases). V was shortened by 0 bases and J by 0 bases, with 11 bases between the two germline ends. The CDR3 loop spans 16 amino acids. From germline, CDR1 is SGDLS and CDR2 YYNGEE. CDR3 residues: CASSVGQYSSTDTQYF. CDR3 nucleotide sequence: TGTGCCAGCAGCGTAGGACAGTACTCTAGCACAGATACGCAGTATTTT.

This clone was detected once. V usage is TRBV27 and J usage is TRBJ1-2; maybe TRBD1 (5 bases). CDR3 length: 15 amino acids. Germline CDR1 MNHEY, CDR2 SMNVEV (reference sequence). The ends were cut back, 0 bases at V and 7 bases at J, with 15 bases in the middle. CDR3 coding DNA: TGTGCCAGCAGTTTATCGCGTCAGGGTGGTGTTGGCTACACCTTC. Translation gives CASSLSRQGGVGYTF.

The V and J genes are TRBV15 and TRBJ1-4, with unresolved D. Germline CDR1 is LNHNV and CDR2 is YYDKDF (reference sequence). Trimming pared 0 bases from V and 4 bases from J, leaving 9 bases between. This CDR3 spans 15 amino acids. Here the CDR3 reads CATSRDQVINEKLFF. The CDR3 bases are TGTGCCACCAGCAGAGACCAGGTTATTAATGAAAAACTGTTTTTT.

This clone appeared once. The chain carries TRBV25-1 and TRBJ2-7, with 9 bases matching TRBD1. Germline CDR1 MGHDK, CDR2 SYGVNS. Trimming at V came to 5 bases and at J to 7 bases, leaving 12 bases not matched to a gene. This CDR3 region has 15 residues. CDR3 sequence reads: CASSSWLQGAREQYF. The CDR3 nucleotides read TGTGCCAGCAGTTCCTGGCTACAGGGGGCGAGGGAGCAGTACTTC.

This clone was recorded only once. The rearrangement links TRBV4-1 to TRBJ1-3; D might be TRBD1 (5 bases). The CDR3 runs 16 residues. Trimming stripped 7 bases from V and 4 bases from J, with 20 bases between. Germline CDR1 is MGHRA and CDR2 is YSYEKL. CDR3 coding DNA: TGCGCCAGCACCGCAAGATGGGGGGTGTACGGAAACACCATATATTTT. The encoded protein is CASTARWGVYGNTIYF.

The chain employs TRBV9 and TRBJ1-2; 9 bases agree with TRBD1. V gave up 4 bases and J gave up 6 bases; unmatched junction bases: 7. Looked up from germline, CDR1 is SGDLS and CDR2 is YYNGEE. The CDR3 has 14 residues. CDR3 sequence reads: CASSYTGGADGYTF. In DNA, the CDR3 is TGTGCCAGCAGCTACACAGGGGGCGCGGATGGCTACACCTTC.

The chain combines TRBV6-1 with TRBJ2-7, with a weak D call TRBD2 (6 bases). The CDR3 is 15 amino acids. Germline CDR1 MNHNS, CDR2 SASEGT. Trimming left V 5 bases short and J 9 bases short, with 23 bases between. The CDR3 nucleotides are TGTGCCAGCAGTTTACAAGGGCCCTTTTCCGGGGGGCAGTACGTC. Protein: CASSLQGPFSGGQYV.

The chain recombines TRBV18 with TRBJ2-1, with TRBD2 matching over 12 bases. The CDR3 spans 16 residues. Germline V gene lookup returns CDR1 KGHSH and CDR2 LQKENI. J gave up 0 bases and V 3 bases, and 0 bases lay outside the gene matches. CDR3 amino acids: CASSPTSGGSYNEQFF. CDR3 coding DNA: TGTGCCAGCTCACCGACTAGCGGGGGCTCCTACAATGAGCAGTTCTTC.

The genes are TRBV18 and TRBJ1-2; 9 bases are shared with TRBD1. The CDR3 is 16 residues long. V gave up 3 bases and J gave up 2 bases; unmatched junction bases: 7. Germline CDR1 and CDR2: KGHSH and LQKENI. CDR3 in DNA: TGTGCCAGCTCACCCGGACAGGGGTCGGGAAACTATGGCTACACCTTC. This codes for CASSPGQGSGNYGYTF.

This rearrangement joins TRBV7-2 to TRBJ1-2; the D is unclear. The CDR3 consists of 15 residues. The germline V and J ends were trimmed by 1 base and 0 bases, with 9 bases remaining between them. Germline CDR1 SGHTA, CDR2 FQGNSA. The CDR3 sequence: CASSLDPSANYGYTF. In DNA, the CDR3 is TGTGCCAGCAGCTTAGACCCCAGCGCTAACTATGGCTACACCTTC.

In its sample, this clone was seen once. This chain joins TRBV7-9 and TRBJ1-6; D call uncertain. Germline V gives CDR1 SEHNR, CDR2 FQNEAQ (reference sequence). V gave up 5 bases and J gave up 6 bases, with 14 bases separating them. The CDR3 is made up of 15 amino acids. CDR3 nucleotide sequence: TGTGCCAGCAGCCCTTTTCAAAACCCTAATTCACCCCTCCACTTT. Its translation: CASSPFQNPNSPLHF.

This clone was seen just once. The chain employs TRBV5-1 and TRBJ2-7; 12 positions match TRBD1. V was clipped by 4 bases and J by 4 bases; unmatched bases: 6. The CDR3 is 15 residues long. Germline V lookup: CDR1 SGHRS, CDR2 YFSETQ. In DNA form, the CDR3 reads TGCGCCAGCAGCCAGGGACAGGGGGCAGGTTACGAGCAGTACGTC. Translated, it gives CASSQGQGAGYEQYV.

This chain connects TRBV4-2 to TRBJ1-5; 8 nucleotides agree with TRBD1. CDR1 LGHNA and CDR2 YNFKEQ come from the germline V gene. CDR3 length: 15 amino acids. V shed 2 bases, J shed 4 bases, and the junction held 4 bases outside the gene matches. The CDR3 nucleotides are TGTGCCAGCAGCCAATCTGGGACAGGTAATCAGCCCCAGCATTTT. Its protein is CASSQSGTGNQPQHF.

This clone is a singleton in its sample. The chain recombines TRBV5-6 with TRBJ2-3; TRBD2 matches 14 bases. Germline assignment: CDR1 SGHDT and CDR2 YYEEEE. V lost 3 bases, J lost 5 bases, and 5 bases stayed unmatched. The CDR3 loop spans 16 amino acids. CDR3 in amino acids: CASSSPGLAGEDTQYF. The CDR3 DNA follows: TGTGCCAGCAGCTCTCCGGGACTAGCGGGAGAAGATACGCAGTATTTT.

The chain uses TRBV4-3 and TRBJ1-2; 11 bases agree with TRBD1. Germline V gene sequence: CDR1 LGHNA, CDR2 YSLEER. The CDR3 has 15 amino acids. The J segment lost 8 bases and the V segment lost 1 base, leaving 6 bases of the junction unmatched. The CDR3: CASSQAGTGGYGYTF. As DNA, the CDR3 is TGCGCCAGCAGCCAAGCCGGGACAGGGGGATACGGCTACACCTTC.

This clone showed up just a few times. The V and J genes are TRBV5-4 and TRBJ2-6, with 7 bases that match TRBD1. V was pared by 0 bases and J by 1 base, with 4 bases of the junction left unmatched. The CDR3 runs 17 residues. Germline values: CDR1 SGHNT, CDR2 YYREEE (reference sequence). The CDR3 DNA follows: TGTGCCAGCAGCTTGGCAGGGGGAATGTCTGGGGCCAACGTCCTGACTTTC. Its translation is CASSLAGGMSGANVLTF.

This clone has just one count. The V gene is TRBV9, the J gene TRBJ1-1; 7 nucleotides line up with TRBD1. Germline values: CDR1 SGDLS, CDR2 YYNGEE. The CDR3 runs 14 residues. With V trimmed by 3 bases and J by 0 bases, 2 bases remained unmatched. CDR3 region: CASSGTGMNTEAFF. CDR3 bases: TGTGCCAGCAGCGGGACAGGCATGAACACTGAAGCTTTCTTT.